This T cell receptor (beta chain) was retrieved from a study of blood T cells in healthy people across ages. About the research overall: About one barcoded TCR beta cDNA was captured per two T cells.

Through a sample-barcoded 5' primer and a J-beta primer mix, a second PCR was run for 7 to 11 cycles. A minimum of 2.5 million CDR3-containing paired-end reads was obtained for each sample. TCRdb fed the 5' RACE reads into MiXCR, producing one record per CDR3 protein. The sample carries about 400,000 distinct CDR3 sequences, 45% to 60% recorded once. This CDR3 region has 15 residues. Per the germline V gene, CDR1 is DFQATT and CDR2 is SNEGSKA (reference sequence). Deletions cut 0 bases from V and 2 bases from J, with 14 bases between. This clonotype was seen ten or more times. As yet, its antigen is unknown. Broader study findings: Strong correlation existed between TCR beta diversity and naive T cell percentage.

Material: blood. This receptor was obtained from a man aged 55 to 70 in good health. The genes are TRBV20-1 and TRBJ2-7; D gene uncertain. The CDR3 loop is CSARDQATTPYEQYF. In DNA form, the CDR3 reads TGCAGTGCTAGAGATCAGGCTACGACCCCCTACGAGCAGTACTTC.